These T cell receptor beta chains were read from a single sample in a study of T cell repertoires in ileal Crohn's disease. Some clones are missing from TCRdb's copy, which holds only in-frame ones; the method was immunoSEQ multiplex PCR. The table records about 13,000 clones, around four fifths of them present only once. What was sequenced was ileal tissue. These TCRs come from an adult with Crohn's disease. The CDR3 runs from the conserved cysteine through the conserved F or W. Each record gives: J gene, D gene, V gene, clone size, CDR3 protein, CDR3 DNA. D genes are given only for firm matches. Not all rows give a size; the values are once, few, many and, for expanded clones, a class.

>TRBJ1-5|TRBD1|TRBV4-1|.
CASSQEEWTGINSNQPQHF
TGCGCCAGCAGCCAAGAAGAATGGACAGGAATCAATAGCAATCAGCCCCAGCATTTT
>TRBJ2-5|TRBD2|TRBV7-6|.
CASSGTGTSKETQYF
TGTGCCAGCAGCGGAACCGGGACTAGCAAAGAGACCCAGTACTTC
>TRBJ2-1|TRBD2|TRBV5-1|once
CASSLEKGLAGGRSSYNEQFF
TGCGCCAGCAGCTTGGAAAAGGGACTAGCGGGGGGCCGAAGCTCCTACAATGAGCAGTTCTTC
>TRBJ2-1|.|TRBV5-6|.
CASSFVERAGPEQFF
TGTGCCAGCAGCTTTGTTGAGCGGGCCGGGCCTGAGCAGTTCTTC
>TRBJ1-3|TRBD1|TRBV7-8|.
CASSRWDRGPAGNTIYF
TGTGCCAGCAGCAGGTGGGACAGGGGGCCGGCTGGAAACACCATATATTTT
>TRBJ2-7|.|TRBV10-2|.
CASSDVGLPPYEQYF
TGCGCCAGCAGTGACGTCGGACTTCCCCCCTACGAGCAGTACTTC
>TRBJ2-1|TRBD1|TRBV6-5|once
CASSLTGTGANEQFF
TGTGCCAGCAGTTTGACCGGGACAGGGGCCAATGAGCAGTTCTTC
>TRBJ2-1|TRBD2|TRBV5-1|.
CASSPGTSGGNEQFF
TGCGCCAGCAGCCCCGGGACTAGCGGGGGAAATGAGCAGTTCTTC
>TRBJ2-3|.|TRBV19|.
CASSIAPTGTDTQYF
TGTGCCAGTAGTATAGCCCCGACAGGCACAGATACGCAGTATTTT
>TRBJ1-6|.|TRBV2|few
CASSEAPGWDNSPLHF
TGTGCCAGCAGTGAAGCGCCAGGGTGGGATAATTCACCCCTCCACTTT
>TRBJ2-3|TRBD2|TRBV7-8|.
CASSSPVGASGRAGDTQYF
TGTGCCAGCAGCTCGCCCGTAGGGGCTAGCGGGAGGGCCGGGGATACGCAGTATTTT
>TRBJ2-1|.|TRBV6-6|.
CASSQNYNEQFF
TGTGCCAGCAGTCAGAACTACAATGAGCAGTTCTTC
>TRBJ1-1|TRBD1|TRBV6-1|.
CAGRQGTVTEAFF
TGTGCCGGGCGACAGGGTACCGTCACTGAAGCTTTCTTT
>TRBJ1-6|.|TRBV7-9|.
CASSLFETSTRNSPLHF
TGTGCCAGCAGCTTATTCGAGACATCAACACGGAATTCACCCCTCCACTTT
>TRBJ2-7|.|TRBV27|.
CASSIPGQLYEQYF
TGTGCCAGCAGTATACCGGGACAACTTTACGAGCAGTACTTC
>TRBJ2-2|.|TRBV5-1|once
CASSVDGSGELFF
TGCGCCAGCAGCGTAGACGGGTCCGGGGAGCTGTTTTTT
>TRBJ1-5|.|TRBV6-5|.
CASSYRQDQPQHF
TGTGCCAGCAGTTACCGACAGGATCAGCCCCAGCATTTT
>TRBJ2-7|.|TRBV6-1|.
CASSVTGRPPAYTTQYF
TGTGCCAGCAGTGTGACAGGACGCCCGCCAGCATATACGACGCAGTACTTC
>TRBJ2-6|TRBD2|TRBV4-2|.
CASSHRPGTSGSGANVLTF
TGTGCCAGCAGCCACCGCCCCGGGACTAGCGGGTCTGGGGCCAACGTCCTGACTTTC
>TRBJ1-2|.|TRBV9|.
CASSVDARDTYGYTF
TGTGCCAGCAGCGTCGACGCCCGGGATACTTATGGCTACACCTTC
>TRBJ2-3|TRBD2|TRBV9|.
CASSEGTGGRTDTQYF
TGTGCCAGCAGCGAGGGGACGGGGGGGCGCACAGATACGCAGTATTTT
>TRBJ2-5|.|TRBV5-1|.
CASSLLTSQETQYF
TGCGCCAGCAGCTTGCTGACTAGCCAAGAGACCCAGTACTTC